These T cell receptor beta chains were read from a single sample in a study of CD8 T cells in ankylosing spondylitis. Using its own MiXCR run on the 5' RACE reads, TCRdb lists one record per CDR3 protein. The table has 700,000 to 850,000 distinct CDR3 sequences, 12% seen once. Sequencing was carried out using blood, either unsorted or a sorted T cell fraction (not recorded which). All receptors derive from a male donor with ankylosing spondylitis. The CDR3 runs from the conserved cysteine through the conserved F or W. The order of the fields is J gene, clone size, D gene, V gene, CDR3 DNA, CDR3 protein. D genes are given only for firm matches. Size values are once, few and many counts, or a class for expanded clones, and some rows have none.

j_call: TRBJ1-3
clone_size: few
d_call: -
v_call: TRBV3-1
cdr3_nt: TGTGCCAGCAGCCAGACCGGCCTCTCTGGAAACACCATATATTTT
cdr3_aa: CASSQTGLSGNTIYF

j_call: TRBJ2-1
clone_size: many
d_call: -
v_call: TRBV29-1
cdr3_nt: TGCAGCGCCGGCGGGGTCCTAGCATCGAATGAGCAGTTCTTC
cdr3_aa: CSAGGVLASNEQFF

j_call: TRBJ1-1
clone_size: few
d_call: -
v_call: TRBV7-9
cdr3_nt: TGTGCCAGCAGCTTAGATTGGCTCGTTAATACTGAAGCTTTCTTT
cdr3_aa: CASSLDWLVNTEAFF

j_call: TRBJ2-3
clone_size: -
d_call: TRBD2
v_call: TRBV10-3
cdr3_nt: TGTGCCATCAGTGAACCCGGGACTAGAGATACGCAGTATTTT
cdr3_aa: CAISEPGTRDTQYF

j_call: TRBJ1-5
clone_size: few
d_call: -
v_call: TRBV7-8
cdr3_nt: TGTGCCAGCAGCTTAGTTCGGGACACCGGCCGTCAGCCCCAGCATTTT
cdr3_aa: CASSLVRDTGRQPQHF

j_call: TRBJ2-2
clone_size: -
d_call: -
v_call: TRBV5-5
cdr3_nt: TGTGCCAGCAGCCAAGAGGGATTCGGGGAGCTGTTTTTT
cdr3_aa: CASSQEGFGELFF

j_call: TRBJ2-1
clone_size: -
d_call: TRBD1
v_call: TRBV5-1
cdr3_nt: TGCGCCAGCAGCTTAAGGGCAGGGGGAGATAATGAGCAGTTCTTC
cdr3_aa: CASSLRAGGDNEQFF

j_call: TRBJ1-2
clone_size: few
d_call: TRBD1
v_call: TRBV7-2
cdr3_nt: TGTGCCAGCAGCCCAAGCTACGGACAGGGGGCCTATGGCTACACCTTC
cdr3_aa: CASSPSYGQGAYGYTF

j_call: TRBJ1-1
clone_size: -
d_call: -
v_call: TRBV12-3/TRBV12-4
cdr3_nt: TGTGCCAGCAGTAGACGGACAAACACTGAAGCTTTCTTT
cdr3_aa: CASSRRTNTEAFF

j_call: TRBJ2-7
clone_size: -
d_call: TRBD2
v_call: TRBV6-2/TRBV6-3
cdr3_nt: TGTGCCAGCGGCCGGGCTACCGGGACTAGCGGGAGGTCCTACGAGCAGTACTTC
cdr3_aa: CASGRATGTSGRSYEQYF

j_call: TRBJ2-3
clone_size: many
d_call: -
v_call: TRBV7-2
cdr3_nt: TGTGCCAGCAGCTGGGGACTTACCACAGATACGCAGTATTTT
cdr3_aa: CASSWGLTTDTQYF

j_call: TRBJ2-5
clone_size: many
d_call: -
v_call: TRBV20-1
cdr3_nt: TGCAGTGCTAGAGCCCCTGGCTTGGAGACCCAGTACTTC
cdr3_aa: CSARAPGLETQYF

j_call: TRBJ2-7
clone_size: few
d_call: -
v_call: TRBV10-3
cdr3_nt: TGTGCCAGTAGGGCGGGGTTCAACGAGCAGTACTTC
cdr3_aa: CASRAGFNEQYF

j_call: TRBJ2-2
clone_size: many
d_call: TRBD2
v_call: TRBV29-1
cdr3_nt: TGCAGCGCCTACGTTTCTAGCGGGGGGACCGGGGAGCTGTTTTTT
cdr3_aa: CSAYVSSGGTGELFF

j_call: TRBJ2-1
clone_size: -
d_call: -
v_call: TRBV5-1
cdr3_nt: TGCGCCAGCAGCCCTGTTGTTGATAGCAGAATCTACAATGAGCAGTTCTTC
cdr3_aa: CASSPVVDSRIYNEQFF

j_call: TRBJ2-7
clone_size: few
d_call: -
v_call: TRBV4-2
cdr3_nt: TGTGCCAGCAGCCAACGCGTGAACTACGAGCAGTACTTC
cdr3_aa: CASSQRVNYEQYF

j_call: TRBJ2-7
clone_size: -
d_call: -
v_call: TRBV7-8
cdr3_nt: TGTGCCAGCAGCTATCACGGCTGGGGCGGGAACTTC
cdr3_aa: CASSYHGWGGNF

j_call: TRBJ2-4
clone_size: -
d_call: -
v_call: TRBV20-1
cdr3_nt: TGCAGTGCTTGGGACTGGTCCACACCAACCAAAAACATTCAGTACTTC
cdr3_aa: CSAWDWSTPTKNIQYF

j_call: TRBJ1-5
clone_size: many
d_call: TRBD1
v_call: TRBV3-1
cdr3_nt: TGTGCCAGCAGCCGGGGACAGGCTCCAGGGCCCCAGCATTTT
cdr3_aa: CASSRGQAPGPQHF

j_call: TRBJ2-1
clone_size: many
d_call: -
v_call: TRBV10-3
cdr3_nt: TGTGCCATCAGTGAGCCCCCAGGGGAGATAGGGTTCTACAATGAGCAGTTCTTC
cdr3_aa: CAISEPPGEIGFYNEQFF

j_call: TRBJ2-1
clone_size: -
d_call: TRBD2
v_call: TRBV20-1
cdr3_nt: TGCAGTGCTAGAATTCCTAGCGGTCCTATATACAATGAGCAGTTCTTC
cdr3_aa: CSARIPSGPIYNEQFF

j_call: TRBJ1-1
clone_size: -
d_call: TRBD1
v_call: TRBV3-1
cdr3_nt: TGTGCCAGCAGCCAATTGGACAGGGGAGCTTTCTTT
cdr3_aa: CASSQLDRGAFF

j_call: TRBJ1-4
clone_size: few
d_call: -
v_call: TRBV5-6
cdr3_nt: TGTGCCAGCAGCTTGGAGGCAGGAGGATTTAATGAAAAACTGTTTTTT
cdr3_aa: CASSLEAGGFNEKLFF

j_call: TRBJ1-2
clone_size: few
d_call: -
v_call: TRBV7-2
cdr3_nt: TGTGCCAGCAGCCAATACACGGGGGGCTACACCTTC
cdr3_aa: CASSQYTGGYTF

j_call: TRBJ2-1
clone_size: few
d_call: TRBD1
v_call: TRBV19
cdr3_nt: TGTGCCAGTAGTCCATGGACAGGGAGCGATGAGCAGTTCTTC
cdr3_aa: CASSPWTGSDEQFF

j_call: TRBJ2-1
clone_size: -
d_call: -
v_call: TRBV6-2/TRBV6-3
cdr3_nt: TGTGCCAGCACCCCACTCGCGGGCGGGAACTCCTACAATGAGCAGTTCTTC
cdr3_aa: CASTPLAGGNSYNEQFF

j_call: TRBJ1-2
clone_size: -
d_call: TRBD1
v_call: TRBV10-3
cdr3_nt: TGTGCCATCAGTGCAACAGGGGATTTTCACTATGGCTACACCTTC
cdr3_aa: CAISATGDFHYGYTF

j_call: TRBJ1-1
clone_size: -
d_call: -
v_call: TRBV20-1
cdr3_nt: TGCAGTGCTAGGGACGACAGCTTCATGAACACTGAAGCTTTCTTT
cdr3_aa: CSARDDSFMNTEAFF

j_call: TRBJ1-1
clone_size: many
d_call: -
v_call: TRBV29-1
cdr3_nt: TGCAGCTCATATAACCCGAACACTGAAGCTTTCTTT
cdr3_aa: CSSYNPNTEAFF

j_call: TRBJ2-2
clone_size: -
d_call: -
v_call: TRBV7-3
cdr3_nt: TGTGCCAGCACCCCCTTGACGGCGAACACCGGGGAGCTGTTTTTT
cdr3_aa: CASTPLTANTGELFF

j_call: TRBJ2-5
clone_size: few
d_call: -
v_call: TRBV4-3
cdr3_nt: TGCGCCAGCAGCCAAGTCCCGGCAGGGAAAGGAGTGAGGGGAGAGACCCAGTACTTC
cdr3_aa: CASSQVPAGKGVRGETQYF

j_call: TRBJ2-3
clone_size: -
d_call: TRBD2
v_call: TRBV14
cdr3_nt: TGTGCCAGCAGCGCCCAAGCGGGATGGGCACGAACGCAGTATTTT
cdr3_aa: CASSAQAGWARTQYF

j_call: TRBJ2-5
clone_size: -
d_call: TRBD1
v_call: TRBV6-5
cdr3_nt: TGTGCCAGCAGTTACACAGGGGTCGGAGAGACCCAGTACTTC
cdr3_aa: CASSYTGVGETQYF

j_call: TRBJ1-1
clone_size: few
d_call: -
v_call: TRBV20-1
cdr3_nt: TGCAGTGCGAGCGACAGGCAAGGGAGGAAAACTGAAGCTTTCTTT
cdr3_aa: CSASDRQGRKTEAFF

j_call: TRBJ2-7
clone_size: -
d_call: -
v_call: TRBV18
cdr3_nt: TGTGCCAGCTCACCCTTGACAAGATCGGGCGAGCAGTACTTC
cdr3_aa: CASSPLTRSGEQYF

j_call: TRBJ2-7
clone_size: -
d_call: -
v_call: TRBV6-2/TRBV6-3
cdr3_nt: TGTGCCACCCAGGGGGGCTACGAGCAGTACTTC
cdr3_aa: CATQGGYEQYF

j_call: TRBJ1-5
clone_size: many
d_call: TRBD1
v_call: TRBV7-2
cdr3_nt: TGTGCCAGCAGCTTACGACAGGGCAGAGACCAGCCCCAGCATTTT
cdr3_aa: CASSLRQGRDQPQHF

j_call: TRBJ1-2
clone_size: -
d_call: -
v_call: TRBV18
cdr3_nt: TGTGCCAGCTCACCAGCAACAGGGAGCTTTCGTTATGGCTACACCTTC
cdr3_aa: CASSPATGSFRYGYTF

j_call: TRBJ1-1
clone_size: few
d_call: -
v_call: TRBV9
cdr3_nt: TGTGCCAGCAGCGTAGGGTTAGGGGAGGGGAACACTGAAGCTTTCTTT
cdr3_aa: CASSVGLGEGNTEAFF

j_call: TRBJ1-2
clone_size: -
d_call: TRBD1
v_call: TRBV29-1
cdr3_nt: TGCAGCGCCGGGGGTCAGGGGGCGCTTGGCTATGGCTACACCTTC
cdr3_aa: CSAGGQGALGYGYTF

j_call: TRBJ1-1
clone_size: many
d_call: -
v_call: TRBV12-3/TRBV12-4
cdr3_nt: TGTGCCAGCAGTTTATTCGGTGGGGGCGCGGACACTGAAGCTTTCTTT
cdr3_aa: CASSLFGGGADTEAFF

j_call: TRBJ1-2
clone_size: -
d_call: -
v_call: TRBV5-5
cdr3_nt: TGTGCCAGCAGCTTGGACCTTCTTGGCTATGGCTACACCTTC
cdr3_aa: CASSLDLLGYGYTF

j_call: TRBJ1-5
clone_size: many
d_call: -
v_call: TRBV6-2/TRBV6-3
cdr3_nt: TGTGCCAGCAGCCGGGGACGGCTTAATCAGCCCCAGCATTTT
cdr3_aa: CASSRGRLNQPQHF

j_call: TRBJ2-7
clone_size: -
d_call: -
v_call: TRBV4-3
cdr3_nt: TGCGCCAGCAGCCAAGATATACGAAGCTACGAGCAGTACTTC
cdr3_aa: CASSQDIRSYEQYF

j_call: TRBJ2-2
clone_size: -
d_call: -
v_call: TRBV20-1
cdr3_nt: TGCAGTGCCCCCCGGACTCGGACCGGGGAGCTGTTTTTT
cdr3_aa: CSAPRTRTGELFF

j_call: TRBJ2-1
clone_size: -
d_call: TRBD2
v_call: TRBV20-1
cdr3_nt: TGCAGTGCTCAGACTAGCAGCTCCTACAATGAGCAGTTCTTC
cdr3_aa: CSAQTSSSYNEQFF

j_call: TRBJ2-7
clone_size: -
d_call: TRBD2
v_call: TRBV5-5
cdr3_nt: TGTGCCAGCAGGTACGGGGGGGGACGTCGCTCCTACGAGCAGTACTTC
cdr3_aa: CASRYGGGRRSYEQYF

j_call: TRBJ2-1
clone_size: -
d_call: -
v_call: TRBV7-9
cdr3_nt: TGTGCCAGCAGCTTATGGCGAGTCGGCTACAATGAGCAGTTCTTC
cdr3_aa: CASSLWRVGYNEQFF

j_call: TRBJ1-1
clone_size: many
d_call: -
v_call: TRBV7-2
cdr3_nt: TGTGCCAGCAGCTCATCCGCGGGACAGAACACTGAAGCTTTCTTT
cdr3_aa: CASSSSAGQNTEAFF

j_call: TRBJ2-1
clone_size: many
d_call: TRBD1
v_call: TRBV5-5
cdr3_nt: TGTGCCAGCAGCTCTGGGGGACAGTACAATGAGCAGTTCTTC
cdr3_aa: CASSSGGQYNEQFF

j_call: TRBJ2-1
clone_size: many
d_call: -
v_call: TRBV4-2
cdr3_nt: TGTGCCAGCAGCCTAAGGACAGCCCGCTCCTACAATGAGCAGTTCTTC
cdr3_aa: CASSLRTARSYNEQFF

j_call: TRBJ2-1
clone_size: many
d_call: -
v_call: TRBV15
cdr3_nt: TGTGCCACCAGCAGAGGAGACAGTTACAATGAGCAGTTCTTC
cdr3_aa: CATSRGDSYNEQFF

j_call: TRBJ2-1
clone_size: -
d_call: TRBD2
v_call: TRBV4-3
cdr3_nt: TGCGCCAGCAGCCAAGTCTGGCTAGCGGGGGGACTATACAATGAGCAGTTCTTC
cdr3_aa: CASSQVWLAGGLYNEQFF

j_call: TRBJ2-3
clone_size: -
d_call: -
v_call: TRBV29-1
cdr3_nt: TGCAGCGCAAAAAGTAGCGGTAGCACAGATACGCAGTATTTT
cdr3_aa: CSAKSSGSTDTQYF

j_call: TRBJ1-4
clone_size: many
d_call: TRBD1
v_call: TRBV5-1
cdr3_nt: TGCGCCAGCTGCCGGGACAGTCTTAATGAAAAACTGTTTTTT
cdr3_aa: CASCRDSLNEKLFF

j_call: TRBJ1-4
clone_size: few
d_call: -
v_call: TRBV15
cdr3_nt: TGTGCCACCAGCAGAGCTGGAGGGACTCTGTCCGAAAAACTGTTTTTT
cdr3_aa: CATSRAGGTLSEKLFF

j_call: TRBJ2-7
clone_size: many
d_call: -
v_call: TRBV5-1
cdr3_nt: TGCGCCAGCAGCTTAGGACAGAATTACGAGCAGTACTTC
cdr3_aa: CASSLGQNYEQYF

j_call: TRBJ1-2
clone_size: -
d_call: -
v_call: TRBV6-5
cdr3_nt: TGTGCCAGCAGTTATCTAGACAGACGCTATGGCTACACCTTC
cdr3_aa: CASSYLDRRYGYTF

j_call: TRBJ2-1
clone_size: few
d_call: TRBD1
v_call: TRBV7-2
cdr3_nt: TGTGCCAGCAGCGTACTCGGACAGGGAGCCCCCAATGAGCAGTTCTTC
cdr3_aa: CASSVLGQGAPNEQFF

j_call: TRBJ1-5
clone_size: few
d_call: -
v_call: TRBV28
cdr3_nt: TGTGCCAGCAGTCTACCCTCAATGACGACAGCCTCTGAGCCCCAGCATTTT
cdr3_aa: CASSLPSMTTASEPQHF